These T cell receptor beta chains were read from a single sample in a study of blood T cell repertoires in COVID-19. Here immunoSEQ multiplex PCR was the method, and the copy in TCRdb shows in-frame clones only, minus some. This table has about 140,000 clones, about four fifths appearing once. The sample comprised peripheral blood. The receptors shown here come from a woman older than 75 in a cohort sampled during active or convalescent COVID-19. The CDR3 runs from the conserved cysteine through the conserved F or W. Fields, in order: J gene, D gene, V gene, CDR3 protein. A D gene is named only where the DNA matches it firmly.

TRBJ2-1	NA	TRBV7-6	CASSRLGAGPLDNEQFF
TRBJ2-6	NA	TRBV14	CASSQDASQSGANVLTF
TRBJ2-3	NA	TRBV24-1	CATSFSRDTSTDTQYF
TRBJ1-5	NA	TRBV10-3	CAISGQDNQPQHF
TRBJ2-1	TRBD2	TRBV30	CAWSTQRGGLEFF
TRBJ1-5	TRBD1	TRBV2	CASSEQGAGKQPQHF
TRBJ1-3	TRBD1	TRBV5-5	CASRWTGTGNTIYF
TRBJ2-1	TRBD2	TRBV5-1	CASSLAWRLAPYNEQFF
TRBJ2-5	TRBD2	TRBV7-2	CASSFGRAAGGSETQYF
TRBJ2-5	TRBD2	TRBV4-1	CASSQDQGSGGLETQYF
TRBJ1-2	TRBD1	TRBV28	CASSTGGWGYTF
TRBJ1-2	NA	TRBV24-1	CATSDTTANYGYTF
TRBJ2-1	NA	TRBV15	CATGNGARFPYNEQFF
TRBJ1-1	NA	TRBV18	CASSPRHGGSDEAFF
TRBJ1-5	NA	TRBV19	CASSMEGSNQPQHF
TRBJ1-2	TRBD1	TRBV19	CASRRDRRDGYTF
TRBJ1-6	NA	TRBV27	CASSLSGRVGSPLHF
TRBJ2-5	TRBD2	TRBV5-1	CASSLDTSGGIQETQYF
TRBJ1-2	NA	TRBV10-3	CAISETGNYGYTF
TRBJ1-1	NA	TRBV7-2	CASSLVGPRRNTEAFF
TRBJ1-4	NA	TRBV18	CASSLTVGPNEKLFF
TRBJ2-6	NA	TRBV19	CASRATGLSGANVLTF
TRBJ1-2	NA	TRBV19	CASRTSGGNNYGYTF
TRBJ1-4	NA	TRBV3-1/TRBV3-2	CASSQVGSTNEKLFF
TRBJ1-2	NA	TRBV6-1	CASSEFYRAPYGYTF
TRBJ2-1	NA	TRBV10-3	CAIQKTQDSRNSEQFF
TRBJ1-5	NA	TRBV18	CASSAERERHQPQHF
TRBJ2-2	NA	TRBV19	CASTLSGLNTGELFF
TRBJ2-7	NA	TRBV5-1	CASSLSARADYEQYF
TRBJ2-3	NA	TRBV9	CASSGQVGTDTQYF
TRBJ1-1	TRBD1	TRBV29-1	CSTQGVGNTEAFF
TRBJ2-7	TRBD1	TRBV5-1	CASSPFGQGYEQYF
TRBJ1-2	NA	TRBV6-6	CASTARKGVVYGYTF
TRBJ1-3	NA	TRBV3-1/TRBV3-2	CASSQSVRNTIYF
TRBJ2-7	TRBD1	TRBV15	CATSRLGQGRLYEQYF
TRBJ2-3	TRBD2	TRBV28	CASSRGLVSDTQYF
TRBJ2-1	NA	TRBV6-5	CASSRGAGSYNEQFF
TRBJ2-1	NA	TRBV18	CASSSLEEQFF
TRBJ2-1	TRBD2	TRBV11-3	CASSKGLASSYNEQFF
TRBJ1-5	NA	TRBV19	CASNPGIGNQPQHF
TRBJ1-2	TRBD1	TRBV2	CASSEGTGGAEGYTF
TRBJ2-5	NA	TRBV28	CASSEQRPQETQYF
TRBJ2-2	TRBD2	TRBV11-3	CASSVRSLAGNTGELFF
TRBJ1-4	NA	TRBV6-4	CASSSGPNEKLFF
TRBJ2-2	TRBD1	TRBV5-1	CASSTGQGYTGELFF
TRBJ1-6	TRBD1	TRBV6-2/TRBV6-3	CASSRDRGRPPLHF
TRBJ1-4	TRBD1	TRBV3-1/TRBV3-2	CASSPTGAGEKLFF
TRBJ1-1	TRBD1	TRBV6-5	CASSHQLTGHAFF
TRBJ1-2	NA	TRBV7-2	CASSLDPLYGYTF
TRBJ1-1	NA	TRBV6-5	CASSYDTGRDAFF
TRBJ2-2	NA	TRBV28	CASSLSGQNTGELFF
TRBJ2-1	NA	TRBV5-6	CASSFLRTRGANEQFF
TRBJ2-3	TRBD2	TRBV7-9	CASSSLAGGPNTQYF
TRBJ1-1	TRBD1	TRBV18	CASSPLDQGAGTEAFF